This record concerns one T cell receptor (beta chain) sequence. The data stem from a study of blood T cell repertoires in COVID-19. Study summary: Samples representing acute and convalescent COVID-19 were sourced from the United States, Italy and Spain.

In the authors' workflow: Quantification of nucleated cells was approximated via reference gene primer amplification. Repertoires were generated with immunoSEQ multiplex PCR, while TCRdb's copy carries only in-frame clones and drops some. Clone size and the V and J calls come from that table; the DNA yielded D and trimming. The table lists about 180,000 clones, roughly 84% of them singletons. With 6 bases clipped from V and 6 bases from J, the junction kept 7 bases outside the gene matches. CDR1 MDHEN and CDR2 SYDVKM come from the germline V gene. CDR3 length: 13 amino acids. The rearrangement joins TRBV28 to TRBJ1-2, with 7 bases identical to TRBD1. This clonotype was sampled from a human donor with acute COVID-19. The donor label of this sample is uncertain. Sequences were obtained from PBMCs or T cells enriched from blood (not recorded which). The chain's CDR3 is CASSLTGRDGYTF. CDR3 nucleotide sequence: TGTGCCAGCAGCTTGACAGGGCGGGATGGCTACACCTTC.